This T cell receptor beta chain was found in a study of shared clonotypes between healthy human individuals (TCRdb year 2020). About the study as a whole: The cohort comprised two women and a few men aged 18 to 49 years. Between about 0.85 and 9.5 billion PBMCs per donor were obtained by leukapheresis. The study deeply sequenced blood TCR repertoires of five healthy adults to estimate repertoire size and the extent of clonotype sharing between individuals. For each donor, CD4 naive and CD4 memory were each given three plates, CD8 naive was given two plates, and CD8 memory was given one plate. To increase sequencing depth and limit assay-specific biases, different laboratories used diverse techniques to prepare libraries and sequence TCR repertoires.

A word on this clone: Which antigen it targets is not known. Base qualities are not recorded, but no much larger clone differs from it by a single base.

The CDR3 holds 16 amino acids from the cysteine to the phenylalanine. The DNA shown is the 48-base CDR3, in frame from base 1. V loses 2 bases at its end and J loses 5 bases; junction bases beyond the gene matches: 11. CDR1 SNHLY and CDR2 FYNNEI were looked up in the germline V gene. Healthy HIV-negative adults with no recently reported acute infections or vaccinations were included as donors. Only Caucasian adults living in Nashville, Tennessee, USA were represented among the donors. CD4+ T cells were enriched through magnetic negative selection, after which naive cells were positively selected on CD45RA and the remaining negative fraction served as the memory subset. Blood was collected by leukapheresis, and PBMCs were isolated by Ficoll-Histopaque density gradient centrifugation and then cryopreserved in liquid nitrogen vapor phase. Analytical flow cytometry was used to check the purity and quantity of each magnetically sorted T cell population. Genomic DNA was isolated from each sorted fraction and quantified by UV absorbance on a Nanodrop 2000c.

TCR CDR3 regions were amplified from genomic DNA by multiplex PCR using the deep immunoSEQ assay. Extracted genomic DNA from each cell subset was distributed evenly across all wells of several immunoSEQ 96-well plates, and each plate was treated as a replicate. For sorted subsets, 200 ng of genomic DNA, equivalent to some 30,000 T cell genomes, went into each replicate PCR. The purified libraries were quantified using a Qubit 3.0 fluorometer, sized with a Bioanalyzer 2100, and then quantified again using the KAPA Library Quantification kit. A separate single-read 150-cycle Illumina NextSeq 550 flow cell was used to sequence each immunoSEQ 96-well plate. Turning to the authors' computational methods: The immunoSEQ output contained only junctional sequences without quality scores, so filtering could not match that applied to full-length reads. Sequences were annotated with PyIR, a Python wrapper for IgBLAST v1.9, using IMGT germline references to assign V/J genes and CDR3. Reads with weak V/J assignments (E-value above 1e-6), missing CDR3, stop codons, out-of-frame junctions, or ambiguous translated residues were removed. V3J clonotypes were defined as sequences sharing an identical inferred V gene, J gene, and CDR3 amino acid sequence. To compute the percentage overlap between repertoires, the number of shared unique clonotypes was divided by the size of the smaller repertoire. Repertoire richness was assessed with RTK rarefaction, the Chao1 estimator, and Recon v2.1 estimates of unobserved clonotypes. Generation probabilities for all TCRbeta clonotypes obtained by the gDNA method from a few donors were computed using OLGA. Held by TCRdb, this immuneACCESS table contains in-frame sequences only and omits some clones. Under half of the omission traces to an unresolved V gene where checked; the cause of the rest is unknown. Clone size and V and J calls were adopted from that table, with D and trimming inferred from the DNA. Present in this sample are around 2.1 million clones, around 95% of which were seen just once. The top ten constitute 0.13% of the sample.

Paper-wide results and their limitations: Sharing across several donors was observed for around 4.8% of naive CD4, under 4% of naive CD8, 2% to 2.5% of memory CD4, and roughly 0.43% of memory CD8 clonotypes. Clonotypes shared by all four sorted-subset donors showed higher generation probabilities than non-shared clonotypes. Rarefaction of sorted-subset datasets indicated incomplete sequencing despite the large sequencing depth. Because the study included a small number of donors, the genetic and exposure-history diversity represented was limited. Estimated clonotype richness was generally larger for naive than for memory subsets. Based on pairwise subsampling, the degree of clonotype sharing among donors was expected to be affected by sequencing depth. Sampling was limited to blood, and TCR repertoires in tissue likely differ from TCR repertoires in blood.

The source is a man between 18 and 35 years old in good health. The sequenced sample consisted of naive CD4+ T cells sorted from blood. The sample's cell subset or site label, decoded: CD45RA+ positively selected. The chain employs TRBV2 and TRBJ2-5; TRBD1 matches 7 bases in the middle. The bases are TGTGCCAGCAGTGAAATGGGACAGTCCCAGGGGGAGACCCAGTACTTC. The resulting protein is CASSEMGQSQGETQYF.